A selection of T cell receptor beta chains follows, all from one sample in a study of quantifying T cell responses using KT2 cells. TCRdb re-called the UMI-ligation and nested PCR reads with MiXCR, one entry per CDR3 protein. In the table there are 25,000 to 35,000 distinct CDR3 sequences, roughly 8% of which are singletons. The specimen sequenced was PBMCs spiked with cells of the T cell clone KT2. All receptors derive from a human donor. CDR3s leave out the opening cysteine and the closing phenylalanine or tryptophan. The D gene is left open where the match is weak. Clone size is stated in some rows and not others, as once, few, many or a class when expanded.

>TRBV20-1|TRBJ2-3|few|-|12
SVSVGGPTDTQY
>TRBV19|TRBJ2-1|many|TRBD2|13
ASSRVAGGYNEQF
>TRBV6-1|TRBJ1-5|many|TRBD1|12
ASSDVQGAQPQH
>TRBV6-1|TRBJ1-4|few|TRBD1|13
ASSSGQGSYEKLF
>TRBV12-3/TRBV12-4|TRBJ1-3|many|-|10
ASSSLYTAEY
>TRBV27|TRBJ2-3|once|-|12
ASTELAAGDTQY
>TRBV7-8|TRBJ1-2|-|TRBD1|13
ASSKGAGVDYGYN
>TRBV12-3/TRBV12-4|TRBJ2-5|many|-|9
ASSLRETQY
>TRBV5-1|TRBJ2-6|-|-|16
ASSSRDPGTSGANVLT
>TRBV7-3|TRBJ2-1|-|TRBD2|13
ASSAGLAHEQEQF
>TRBV10-3|TRBJ2-5|many|TRBD2|12
AISHSSGEETQY
>TRBV2|TRBJ2-3|-|TRBD1|14
ASSDRGRGPVDTQY
>TRBV2|TRBJ2-7|few|-|12
ASSVGQAGYEQY
>TRBV12-3/TRBV12-4|TRBJ1-3|few|-|9
ASRESDTIY
>TRBV2|TRBJ2-1|many|-|11
ASSETVSNEQF
>TRBV7-2|TRBJ2-7|many|-|13
ASSLGLEASYEQY